This T cell receptor (beta chain) was sequenced during a study of blood T cell repertoires in COVID-19. Study context: Sample material is recorded as cDNA or gDNA derived from T cells, B-cell-depleted T cells, or PBMCs.

Original methodology: Reference gene primer amplification gave estimated nucleated cell counts. Profiled with immunoSEQ multiplex PCR; TCRdb holds only in-frame clones, not every one. V and J calls plus clone size are reproduced from that table; the DNA served to infer D and trimming. The sample contains 95,000 to 100,000 clones, approximately 87% of which appear only once. A few counts support this clone. This CDR3 has 15 amino acids. The ends lost 7 bases at V and 1 base at J; junction bases unmatched: 5. Germline values: CDR1 KGHDR, CDR2 SFDVKD. The genes are TRBV24-1 and TRBJ2-1; 8 bases match TRBD2. This clonotype was sampled from a woman aged 25 to 39 with acute or convalescent COVID-19. The sample was peripheral blood. The DNA of the CDR3 is TGTGCCACCAGCCTCGGACTAGCATCCTACAATGAGCAGTTCTTC. Amino acid sequence: CATSLGLASYNEQFF.